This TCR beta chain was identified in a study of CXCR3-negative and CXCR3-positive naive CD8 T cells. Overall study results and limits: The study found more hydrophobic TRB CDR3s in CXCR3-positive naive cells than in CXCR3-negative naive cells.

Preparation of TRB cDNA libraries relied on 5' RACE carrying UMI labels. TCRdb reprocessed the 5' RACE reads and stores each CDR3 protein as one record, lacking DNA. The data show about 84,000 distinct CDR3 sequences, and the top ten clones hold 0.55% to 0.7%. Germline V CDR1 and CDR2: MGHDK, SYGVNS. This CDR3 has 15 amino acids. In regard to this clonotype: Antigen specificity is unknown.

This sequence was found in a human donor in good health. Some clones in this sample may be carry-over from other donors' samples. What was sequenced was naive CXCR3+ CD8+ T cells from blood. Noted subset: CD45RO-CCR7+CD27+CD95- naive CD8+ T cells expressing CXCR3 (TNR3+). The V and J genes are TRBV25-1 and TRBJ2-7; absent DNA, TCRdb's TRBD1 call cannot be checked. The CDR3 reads CASSESLGTFHEQYF.